This passage covers 27 T cell receptor beta chains from one sample sequenced in a study of CD8 T cells in ankylosing spondylitis. Study-wide findings and caveats: Blood from ankylosing spondylitis patients appeared to carry a characteristic roughly 8-variant TCR beta motif.

TCRdb redid the calling of the 5' RACE reads with MiXCR, one entry per CDR3 protein. The table includes some 450,000 distinct CDR3 sequences, more than 15% detected once. Their cognate antigens are unknown. The sample taken for sequencing was blood, either unsorted or a sorted T cell fraction (not recorded which). The receptors originated from a male donor with ankylosing spondylitis.

The rearrangement links TRBV27 to TRBJ1-2; D unclear. V gave up 2 bases and J gave up 1 base, with 11 bases separating them. CDR1 is MNHEY, CDR2 SMNVEV, per germline (reference sequence). The CDR3 consists of 15 residues. In DNA form, the CDR3 reads TGTGCCAGCAGTTTAAAGGGCTGGGGTAACTATGGCTACACCTTC. Protein: CASSLKGWGNYGYTF.

This clonotype was seen ten or more times. Sequence at one end of the junction differs from germline and may be a read error. CDR3 DNA: TGCGCCAGCAGCTTGGGGGGGCTATCCTACGAGCAGTACTTC. Amino acid sequence: CASSLGGLSYEQYF. The chain has TRBV7-9 and TRBJ2-7; possibly TRBD2 for D (7 bases). The CDR3 length is 14 residues. In germline, CDR1 is SEHNR, CDR2 FQNEAQ (reference sequence).

The V and J genes are TRBV3-1 and TRBJ1-1; D is possibly TRBD1 (6 bases). CDR1 and CDR2 (germline): LGHDT, YNNKEL (reference sequence). Trimming pared 1 base from V and 5 bases from J, leaving 14 bases between. This CDR3 is 15 amino acids long. The CDR3 DNA sequence: TGTGCCAGCAGCCAAGGGTTACAGGGAGGGACTGAAGCTTTCTTT. It specifies CASSQGLQGGTEAFF.

The gene calls are TRBV10-3 and TRBJ2-1; D is unclear. Germline V gives CDR1 ENHRY, CDR2 SYGVKD. With 3 bases removed from V and 9 bases from J, the gap between germline ends came to 18 bases. The CDR3 runs to 15 residues. The CDR3 coding sequence is TGTGCCATCAGTGACCAGGACCCTAATAGCTCTGAGCAGTTCTTC. It specifies CAISDQDPNSSEQFF.

This clonotype was seen many times. This sequence joins TRBV29-1 and TRBJ2-1; 13 bases are shared with TRBD2. V dropped 7 bases and J dropped 7; count of bases not matched to a gene: 4. The CDR3 contains 13 residues. CDR1 and CDR2 (germline): SQVTM, ANQGSEA. As DNA, the CDR3 is TGCAGCGAGACTAGCGGGGGGCAAAATGAGCAGTTCTTC. It specifies CSETSGGQNEQFF.

This clonotype came up a few times. The chain employs TRBV24-1 and TRBJ1-1; tentative D call: TRBD1 (6 bases). Germline V CDR1 and CDR2: KGHDR, SFDVKD. V gave up 6 bases and J gave up 5 bases, with 18 bases separating them. This CDR3 is 15 amino acids long. CDR3 coding DNA: TGTGCCACCAGTTTAAGTAAACAGGGCAAAACTGAAGCTTTCTTT. It translates to CATSLSKQGKTEAFF.

The rearrangement uses TRBV20-1 and TRBJ2-3; 14 nucleotides align to TRBD2. Germline-derived CDR1 and CDR2 are DFQATT and SNEGSKA (reference sequence). CDR3 length: 15 amino acids. The CDR3 sequence: CSGSTSGGGQGRQYF. The CDR3 DNA sequence: TGCAGCGGTTCGACTAGCGGGGGGGGACAGGGTAGGCAGTATTTT.

V and J are TRBV7-2 and TRBJ1-1; no clear D. The CDR3 is 15 residues long. CDR1 is SGHTA, CDR2 FQGNSA, per germline. V shed 1 base and J shed 1 base, with 10 bases lying between them. CDR3 amino acids: CASSLVSLGNTEAFF. DNA of the CDR3: TGTGCCAGCAGCTTAGTCTCCTTGGGGAACACTGAAGCTTTCTTT.

In this sample, this clonotype turned up many times. The rearrangement uses TRBV5-1 and TRBJ1-2; perhaps TRBD1 as D (5 bases). Looked up from germline, CDR1 is SGHRS and CDR2 is YFSETQ. The V and J ends lost 1 base and 6 bases respectively, with 13 bases between them. This CDR3 has 14 residues. The CDR3, as DNA: TGCGCCAGCAGCTTGACGGGGACCTTAAATGGCTACACCTTC. Its translation is CASSLTGTLNGYTF.

The genes are TRBV5-1 and TRBJ2-3; D could derive from TRBD1 or TRBD2 (6 bases each). CDR1 SGHRS and CDR2 YFSETQ come from the germline V gene. V was shortened by 0 bases and J by 0 bases, with 11 bases between the two germline ends. This CDR3 spans 16 amino acids. In DNA, the CDR3 is TGCGCCAGCAGCTTGGCGGGGGCGCCTAGCACAGATACGCAGTATTTT. Translating it yields CASSLAGAPSTDTQYF.

In this sample, this clonotype turned up a few times. The J gene is TRBJ2-1, the V gene TRBV6-5, with D unresolved. The germline V gene encodes CDR1 MNHEY and CDR2 SVGAGI. V was clipped by 2 bases and J by 2 bases, with 13 bases between them. This CDR3 contains 16 residues. CDR3 sequence (DNA): TGTGCCAGCAGTTACGATGGGTTTCCGCCCTACAATGAGCAGTTCTTC. Protein: CASSYDGFPPYNEQFF.

This rearrangement joins TRBV20-1 to TRBJ2-3; 13 bases are shared with TRBD2. Germline V gives CDR1 DFQATT, CDR2 SNEGSKA (reference sequence). The CDR3 has 15 amino acids. The V segment lost 5 bases and the J segment 4 bases; nucleotides outside the gene matches: 6. CDR3 DNA sequence: TGCAGTGCTGCCCCACTAGCGGGAGGGTCAGATACGCAGTATTTT. This gives the protein CSAAPLAGGSDTQYF.

The gene calls are TRBV12-3 or TRBV12-4 and TRBJ2-1, with 7 bases matching TRBD2. The CDR3 sequence is 14 residues long. The J segment lost 7 bases and the V segment lost 3 bases, leaving 6 bases of the junction unmatched. The CDR3 protein is CASSFQRGGNEQFF. CDR3 sequence (DNA): TGTGCCAGCAGTTTTCAGCGGGGAGGGAATGAGCAGTTCTTC.

This clonotype has ten or more counts. The chain links TRBV5-1 to TRBJ2-5; TRBD1 is a possible D gene (7 bases). V dropped 2 bases and J dropped 4 bases, with 12 bases sitting between them. The CDR3 is 14 residues long. The germline V gene has CDR1 SGHRS and CDR2 YFSETQ. The chain's CDR3 is CASSFRQGGETQYF. For the CDR3, the DNA is TGCGCCAGCAGCTTTAGACAGGGAGGAGAGACCCAGTACTTC.

This clonotype was recorded many times. The V gene is TRBV5-1, the J gene TRBJ1-5; possible D gene TRBD1, 6 bases. This CDR3 spans 14 amino acids. Trimming shortened V by 4 bases and J by 3 bases, and 11 bases separated the two germline ends. The germline CDR1 and CDR2 sequences are SGHRS and YFSETQ. In DNA, the CDR3 is TGCGCCAGCAGCCCACAGGGATTCAATCAGCCCCAGCATTTT. Residues: CASSPQGFNQPQHF.

This clonotype was seen a handful of times. V and J are TRBV7-8 and TRBJ2-7, with 8 positions matching TRBD2. The CDR3 contains 14 residues. Germline V gives CDR1 SGHVS, CDR2 FQNEAQ. V lost 5 bases, J lost 4 bases, and 7 bases stayed unmatched. This chain's CDR3 is CASSKSPGGYEQYF. The CDR3 DNA sequence: TGTGCCAGCAGCAAATCACCGGGAGGGTACGAGCAGTACTTC.

This clonotype was picked up a small number of times. The V call is TRBV6-1, the J call TRBJ1-4; TRBD1 might be the D (6 bases). The germline V gene has CDR1 MNHNS and CDR2 SASEGT. This CDR3 is 14 amino acids long. V was trimmed by 8 bases and J by 8 bases, leaving 18 bases between them. The CDR3, as DNA: TGTGCCAGCTCCGATTCCGGGGGGCGCGAAAAACTGTTTTTT. The encoded protein is CASSDSGGREKLFF.

This clonotype was recorded a few times. The genes are TRBV19 and TRBJ1-6; TRBD1 agrees at 9 bases. Germline V gene sequence: CDR1 LNHDA, CDR2 SQIVND (reference sequence). This CDR3 contains 14 residues. Germline trimming cut 9 bases from V and 7 bases from J; bases unmatched to any gene: 7. CDR3 residues: CASLGGTGNSPLHF. The CDR3 DNA is TGTGCCAGCCTCGGAGGGACAGGGAATTCACCCCTCCACTTT.

This sequence joins TRBV16 and TRBJ1-1; D gene unclear. The germline gives CDR1 KGHSY, CDR2 FQNENV. This CDR3 contains 14 residues. The ends were cut back, 4 bases at V and 1 base at J, with 10 bases in the middle. The CDR3 DNA follows: TGTGCCAGCAGCCCCAACACACCGAACACTGAAGCTTTCTTT. This encodes CASSPNTPNTEAFF.

This clonotype was observed at least ten times. The rearrangement links TRBV2 to TRBJ2-3; 9 positions match TRBD1. V lost 3 bases, J lost 7 bases, and 11 bases stayed unmatched. This CDR3 has 16 residues. Germline CDR1 reads SNHLY; CDR2 reads FYNNEI. The chain's CDR3 is CASSEEGQGPGNTQYF. For the CDR3, the DNA is TGTGCCAGCAGTGAGGAAGGACAGGGGCCGGGAAATACGCAGTATTTT.

There are many counts of this clonotype. The V call is TRBV5-1, the J call TRBJ2-5, with D maybe TRBD1 (6 bases). The length of the CDR3 is 14 residues. V gave up 2 bases and J gave up 3 bases, with 11 bases separating them. Germline-derived CDR1 and CDR2 are SGHRS and YFSETQ. CDR3 DNA: TGCGCCAGCAGCTTTGGCCAGGGGAAAGAGACCCAGTACTTC. It specifies CASSFGQGKETQYF.

The chain recombines TRBV5-6 with TRBJ1-2; D is perhaps TRBD1 (6 bases). Deletions cut 5 bases from V and 2 bases from J, with 10 bases between. The CDR3 runs 13 residues. Per the germline V gene, CDR1 is SGHDT and CDR2 is YYEEEE. CDR3 coding DNA: TGTGCCAGCAGGGACGGGACAAACTATGGCTACACCTTC. Its protein is CASRDGTNYGYTF.

The genes are TRBV2 and TRBJ2-7, with TRBD2 as a possible D gene (6 bases). Germline assignment: CDR1 SNHLY and CDR2 FYNNEI. The V end lost 6 bases, the J end lost 0 bases, and 9 bases lay between the germline ends. The CDR3 is 13 amino acids. CDR3 in DNA: TGTGCCAGCAGGGAGGGGCGCTCCTACGAGCAGTACTTC. This translates into CASREGRSYEQYF.

In its sample, this clonotype was seen a few times. The chain has TRBV6-2 or TRBV6-3 and TRBJ1-4; D gene unclear. This CDR3 comprises 20 residues. The germline V gene has CDR1 MNHEY and CDR2 SVGEGT. V was trimmed by 0 bases and J by 0 bases, leaving 20 bases between them. As DNA, the CDR3 is TGTGCCAGCAGTTACTCGTGGCAGCCTTATCTCGGGACAACTAATGAAAAACTGTTTTTT. It codes for CASSYSWQPYLGTTNEKLFF.

The table lists this clonotype with a few counts. The chain links TRBV29-1 to TRBJ1-1, with D maybe TRBD1 (5 bases). Deletions cut 3 bases from V and 5 bases from J, with 10 bases between. Per germline, CDR1 SQVTM and CDR2 ANQGSEA. There are 12 residues in the CDR3. CDR3 DNA sequence: TGCAGCGTTGATTTCGAGGGGACTGAAGCTTTCTTT. It encodes CSVDFEGTEAFF.

This sequence joins TRBV20-1 and TRBJ2-3; D ambiguous. The germline V gene has CDR1 DFQATT and CDR2 SNEGSKA (reference sequence). CDR3 size: 13 residues. Trimming took 2 bases from V and 1 from J, leaving 7 bases between them. CDR3 sequence (DNA): TGCAGTGCTAGATGGTATGGCACAGATACGCAGTATTTT. This encodes CSARWYGTDTQYF.

This clonotype was observed a few times. The chain links TRBV6-1 to TRBJ2-1, with 9 bases aligning to TRBD2. CDR3 size: 15 residues. Trimming at V came to 7 bases and at J to 9 bases, leaving 13 bases not matched to a gene. Looked up from germline, CDR1 is MNHNS and CDR2 is SASEGT. CDR3 sequence reads: CASTPRVAGVGEQFF. DNA of the CDR3: TGTGCCAGCACTCCACGGGTAGCGGGAGTTGGTGAGCAGTTCTTC.